This T cell receptor (beta chain) was sequenced in a study of blood T cell repertoires in COVID-19. Background on the study: Sample material is recorded as cDNA or gDNA derived from T cells, B-cell-depleted T cells, or PBMCs.

TCRdb's copy holds only in-frame clones and misses some; the assay was immunoSEQ multiplex PCR. The sample records roughly 200,000 clones, around 83% being singletons. V was clipped by 8 bases and J by 0 bases; unmatched bases: 13. Germline V CDR1 and CDR2: SGHVS, FNYEAQ. The CDR3 spans 18 residues. Enrollment of patients from Seattle took place during active infection, with longitudinal follow-up. The source of this sequence is a woman in her forties or fifties with COVID-19, enrolled during active disease. V usage is TRBV7-6 and J usage is TRBJ2-2; 9 bases align to TRBD2. The material sequenced was peripheral blood. CDR3 in amino acids: CASRGESGGSANTGELFF. CDR3 sequence (DNA): TGTGCCAGCCGAGGTGAAAGCGGGGGGAGCGCGAACACCGGGGAGCTGTTTTTT.